A single T cell receptor (beta chain) is shown here with its context. This clonotype showed up just a few times. The antigen it binds to is not known. Base qualities were left out, and no much larger clone turns up one base away. The data stem from a study of regulatory T cells in long-lasting Graves disease (dated by TCRdb to the early 2020s). A note on the overall study: Newly diagnosed Graves' disease patients had taken antithyroid drugs for less than 3 months. Peripheral blood TCR sequencing and RNA sequencing compared persistent Graves' disease patients with newly diagnosed Graves' disease patients. The study was registered as a clinical trial and conducted in China. TCR sequencing covered about 13 persistent and 20 or so newly diagnosed Graves' disease patients, 33 samples in total. Summary of the overall study and its limitations: Compared with newly diagnosed patients, persistent Graves' disease patients had lower TCR Shannon entropy and fewer highly expanded clones, which suggests clonal expansion. Sequencing and analysis were restricted to the TCR beta chain. Peripheral blood alone was examined, since thyroid tissue, which constituted the primary lesion, could not be accessed. As a limitation, the authors acknowledged that the small sample size may reduce accuracy. More public clonotypes were shared among persistent patients (fewer than 3,000) than among newly diagnosed patients (over 900). Preferential use of TRBV28, TRBJ1-2 and TRBJ2-5 was observed in persistent disease, whereas TRBV20-1 and TRBJ2-1 were favored in newly diagnosed disease.

The CDR3 starts with the cysteine, ends with the phenylalanine, and has 13 residues. Of all the DNA, just the CDR3 is kept, 39 bases in frame from base 1. V is shortened by 2 bases, J by 4 bases, and the region joining them spans 9 bases. The germline V gene encodes CDR1 MRHNA and CDR2 SNTAGT. The library came from multiplex PCR. For sequencing, an Illumina HiSeq 4000 was employed. To build TCR beta libraries, CDR3 regions were amplified by Arm-PCR using iRepertoire HTBI primers. Before sequencing, the PCR products went through gel purification. The original methods were these. Gene usage analysis of CDR3 amino acid clonotypes relied on the approximately 62 TRBV and 14 TRBJ segments identified across samples. Filtered high-quality paired reads were merged into contigs using COPE and FqMerger. BLAST was used to align contigs to IMGT TRBV, TRBD and TRBJ reference genes, with CDR3 defined following IMGT. Clonotypes above 0.1% frequency were classified as highly expanded clones. Repertoire diversity was measured by Shannon entropy, and V-J evenness by the Gini coefficient. A clonotype found in more than one individual was treated as public. The public reads were reanalyzed by TCRdb: fastp trimming at Q25, MiXCR alignment, in-frame beta chains only. Rows with one shared CDR3 protein collapse into an entry with the most common genes and DNA. These V and J calls derive from TCRdb rather than the authors' analysis. The sample has approximately 400,000 distinct CDR3 sequences on record, 15% to 17% of them singletons. The biggest ten clones account for 22% of the sample.

The label giving this sample's time point can be read as: newly diagnosed GD, antithyroid drugs for less than 3 months. For both TCR sequencing and RNA sequencing, RNA was extracted from PBMCs in TRIzol. Graves' disease was diagnosed according to American Thyroid Association guidelines. Recruitment of patients was carried out at an endocrinology department in Xi'an, China. Each patient gave approximately 9 milliliters of peripheral blood, collected in an EDTA anticoagulant tube. Ficoll Paque Plus density gradient separation was used to isolate PBMCs, and no further T cell sorting was performed. An Agilent 2100 Bioanalyzer and agarose gel were used to check RNA quality, while a NanoDrop 2000 measured RNA concentration.

This material consisted of peripheral blood mononuclear cells (PBMCs), taken at new diagnosis, from a patient treated with antithyroid drugs. This clonotype was sampled from a female donor with Graves disease. This chain is built from TRBV6-4 and TRBJ2-7; no confident D gene assignment can be made. The CDR3 region reads CASSDRELYEQYF. The sequence in DNA is TGTGCCAGCAGTGACCGAGAGTTGTACGAGCAGTACTTC.